This T cell receptor (beta chain) derives from a study of beta chain features in type 1 diabetes. What was sequenced were expressed TCRB transcripts, since all of the isolated RNA had been reverse transcribed. This table comes from immunoSEQ multiplex PCR, and its TCRdb copy is limited to in-frame clones, with some not included. The sample shows 250,000 or so clones, 25% to 30% of them seen only once. This CDR3 is 16 amino acids long. CDR1 is SGHNT and CDR2 is YYREEE in the germline V gene (reference sequence). V lost 1 base and J 2 bases, leaving 16 bases between the germline ends. The TCR comes from a man in his thirties or forties in good health. Sample: central memory CD4+ T cells from blood. The chain links TRBV5-4 to TRBJ2-7; tentatively, D is TRBD1 or TRBD2 (5 bases each). CDR3 region: CASSLSSSMGAYEQYF. DNA for the CDR3: TGTGCCAGCAGCTTGTCGTCTTCCATGGGGGCCTACGAGCAGTACTTC.